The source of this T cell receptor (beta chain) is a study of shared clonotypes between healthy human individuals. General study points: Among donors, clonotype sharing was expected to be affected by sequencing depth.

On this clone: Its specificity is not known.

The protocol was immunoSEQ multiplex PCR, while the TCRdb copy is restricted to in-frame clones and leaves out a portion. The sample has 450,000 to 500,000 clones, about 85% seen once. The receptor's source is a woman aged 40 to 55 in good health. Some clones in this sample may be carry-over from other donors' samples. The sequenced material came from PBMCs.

CDR3 protein: CASSQDQGRNIQYF. In DNA, the CDR3 is TGTGCCAGCAGCCAAGATCAGGGGCGGAACATTCAGTACTTC. This chain uses TRBV14 with TRBJ2-4, with D possibly being TRBD1 (6 bases). Trimming pared 0 bases from V and 7 bases from J, leaving 10 bases between. The CDR3 contains 14 residues. Germline V gives CDR1 SGHDN, CDR2 FVKESK.